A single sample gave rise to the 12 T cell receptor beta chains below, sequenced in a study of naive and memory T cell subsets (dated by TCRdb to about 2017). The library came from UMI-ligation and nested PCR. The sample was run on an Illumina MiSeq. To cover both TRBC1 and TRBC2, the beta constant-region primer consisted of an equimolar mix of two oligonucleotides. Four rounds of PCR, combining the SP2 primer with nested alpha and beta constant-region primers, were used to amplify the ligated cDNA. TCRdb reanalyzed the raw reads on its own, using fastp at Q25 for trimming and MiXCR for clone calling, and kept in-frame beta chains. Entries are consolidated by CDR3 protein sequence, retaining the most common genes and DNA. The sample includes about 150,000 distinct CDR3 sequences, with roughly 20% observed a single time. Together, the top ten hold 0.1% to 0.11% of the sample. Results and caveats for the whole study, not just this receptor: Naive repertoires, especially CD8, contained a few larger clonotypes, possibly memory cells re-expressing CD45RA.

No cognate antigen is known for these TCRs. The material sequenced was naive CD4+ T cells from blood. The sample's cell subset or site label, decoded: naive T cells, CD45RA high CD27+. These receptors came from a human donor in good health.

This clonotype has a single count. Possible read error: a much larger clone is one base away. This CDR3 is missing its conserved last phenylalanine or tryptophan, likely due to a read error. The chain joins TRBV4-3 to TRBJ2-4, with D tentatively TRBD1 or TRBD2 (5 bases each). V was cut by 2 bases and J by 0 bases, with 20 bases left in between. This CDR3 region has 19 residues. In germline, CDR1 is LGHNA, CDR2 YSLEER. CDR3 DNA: TGCGCCAGCAGCCAAAGTTTGCGGGCAGGGAACCTAGCCAAAAACATTCAGTACTTA. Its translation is CASSQSLRAGNLAKNIQYL.

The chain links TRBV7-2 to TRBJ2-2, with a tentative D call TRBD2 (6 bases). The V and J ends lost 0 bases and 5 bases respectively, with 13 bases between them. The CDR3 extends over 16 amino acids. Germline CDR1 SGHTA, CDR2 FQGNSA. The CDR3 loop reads CASSLAPGSRTGELFF. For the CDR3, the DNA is TGTGCCAGCAGCTTAGCCCCCGGGAGTCGGACCGGGGAGCTGTTTTTT.

CDR3 nucleotides: TGTGCCAGCAGTCCCCGGCTACAGGGGTCCACCTACGAGCAGTACTTC. Amino acid sequence: CASSPRLQGSTYEQYF. The rearrangement links TRBV12-3 or TRBV12-4 to TRBJ2-7, with 7 positions matching TRBD1. The CDR3 runs to 16 residues. The J segment lost 2 bases and the V segment lost 5 bases, leaving 12 bases of the junction unmatched.

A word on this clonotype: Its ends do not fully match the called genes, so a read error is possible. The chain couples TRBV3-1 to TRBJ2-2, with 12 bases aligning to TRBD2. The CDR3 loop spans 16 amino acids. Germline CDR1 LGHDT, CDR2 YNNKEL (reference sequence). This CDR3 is CASSLRTSGNIGELFF. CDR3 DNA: TGTGCCAGCAGCCTCCGGACTAGCGGGAACATCGGGGAGCTGTTTTTT.

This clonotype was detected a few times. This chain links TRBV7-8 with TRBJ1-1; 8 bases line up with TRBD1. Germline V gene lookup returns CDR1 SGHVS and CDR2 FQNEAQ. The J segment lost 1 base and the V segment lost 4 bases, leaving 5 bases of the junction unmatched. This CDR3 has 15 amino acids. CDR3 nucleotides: TGTGCCAGCAGCTCTCTGACAGGGGAGAACACTGAAGCTTTCTTT. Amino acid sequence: CASSSLTGENTEAFF.

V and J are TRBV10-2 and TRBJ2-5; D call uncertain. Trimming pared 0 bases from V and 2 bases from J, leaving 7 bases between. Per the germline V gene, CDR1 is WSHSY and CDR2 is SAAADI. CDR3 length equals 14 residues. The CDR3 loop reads CASSESGRQETQYF. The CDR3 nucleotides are TGCGCCAGCAGTGAGTCAGGCAGACAAGAGACCCAGTACTTC.

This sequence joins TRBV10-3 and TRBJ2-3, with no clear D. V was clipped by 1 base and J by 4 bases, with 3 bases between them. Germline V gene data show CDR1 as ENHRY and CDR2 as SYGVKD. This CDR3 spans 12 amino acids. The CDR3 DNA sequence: TGTGCCATCAGTGAGTTGGCAGATACGCAGTATTTT. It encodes CAISELADTQYF.

The chain's CDR3 is CASSSLRRDKGTDTQYF. CDR3 nucleotide sequence: TGTGCCAGCAGTTCCTTGCGGCGGGACAAGGGGACAGATACGCAGTATTTT. V is TRBV28 and J is TRBJ2-3, with D tentatively TRBD1 or TRBD2 (6 bases each). CDR1 is MDHEN, CDR2 SYDVKM, per germline. The CDR3 is 17 residues long. Trimming left V 4 bases short and J 3 bases short, with 20 bases between.

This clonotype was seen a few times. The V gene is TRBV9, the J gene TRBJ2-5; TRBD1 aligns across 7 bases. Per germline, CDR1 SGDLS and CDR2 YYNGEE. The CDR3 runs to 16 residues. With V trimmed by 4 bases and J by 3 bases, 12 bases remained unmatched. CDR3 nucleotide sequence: TGTGCCAGCAGCACGAACCCTGACAGGGCCGAAGAGACCCAGTACTTC. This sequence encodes CASSTNPDRAEETQYF.

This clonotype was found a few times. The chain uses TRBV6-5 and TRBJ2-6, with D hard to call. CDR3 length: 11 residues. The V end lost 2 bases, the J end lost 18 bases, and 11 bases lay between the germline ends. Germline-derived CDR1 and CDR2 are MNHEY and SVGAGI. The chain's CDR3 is CASSYGHSWTF. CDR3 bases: TGTGCCAGCAGTTACGGGCACAGTTGGACTTTC.

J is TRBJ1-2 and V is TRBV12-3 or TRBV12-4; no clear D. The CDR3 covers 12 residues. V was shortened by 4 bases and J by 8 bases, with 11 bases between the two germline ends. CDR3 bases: TGTGCCAGCAGTTCTCATGGGGTGGGCTACACCTTC. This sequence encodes CASSSHGVGYTF.

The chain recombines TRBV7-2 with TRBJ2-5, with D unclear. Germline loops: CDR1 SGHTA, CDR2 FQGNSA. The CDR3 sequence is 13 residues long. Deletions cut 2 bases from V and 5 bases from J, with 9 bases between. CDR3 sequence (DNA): TGTGCCAGCAGCTTACCTCGCCAGGAGACCCAGTACTTC. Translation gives CASSLPRQETQYF.